These T cell receptor beta chains were read from a single sample in a study of blood T cell repertoires in COVID-19. Produced via immunoSEQ multiplex PCR; TCRdb's table is partial and in-frame only. Among 300,000 to 450,000 clones listed, 87% were seen once. What was sequenced was PBMCs or T cells enriched from blood (not recorded which). Source of these receptors: a woman younger than 45 who had recovered from COVID-19. CDR3s include the opening cysteine and the closing phenylalanine or tryptophan. D genes are given only for firm matches. Clone size is shown for a subset of rows, as once, few, many or a class of expanded clone.

CDR3 DNA	CDR3 protein	D gene	clone size	V gene	J gene
TGCGCCAGCAGCTTGGGACAGGGAGGTGCCGGCGAGCAGTACTTC	CASSLGQGGAGEQYF	.	.	TRBV5-1	TRBJ2-7
TGTGCCAGCAGCGCGAGAAGCTCAGGGAATTATGGCTACACCTTC	CASSARSSGNYGYTF	.	.	TRBV9	TRBJ1-2
TGTGCCAGCAGTCTCGGACAACAGGGTAACTATGGCTACACCTTC	CASSLGQQGNYGYTF	.	.	TRBV28	TRBJ1-2
TGTGCCAGCAGTCGGGATGGGGTTCTCAATGAAAAACTGTTTTTT	CASSRDGVLNEKLFF	.	.	TRBV6-5	TRBJ1-4
TGCGCCAGCAGTGAGTCGGCCGGGAACTATGGCTACACCTTC	CASSESAGNYGYTF	.	.	TRBV10-1	TRBJ1-2
TGTGCCAGCAGCTTGGAATTAGGGACTAGCGTCTACGAGCAGTACTTC	CASSLELGTSVYEQYF	TRBD2	.	TRBV5-6	TRBJ2-7
TGTGCCAGCACCCCATCTTGGGGAGGCTATAGGACTGAAGCTTTCTTT	CASTPSWGGYRTEAFF	.	.	TRBV11-1	TRBJ1-1
TGTGCCAGCAGCTCCCGACAGGGGTCTAATGAAAAACTGTTTTTT	CASSSRQGSNEKLFF	TRBD1	.	TRBV7-9	TRBJ1-4
TGCGCCAGCAGCCCTCGGACAGGAACGAACACAGATACGCAGTATTTT	CASSPRTGTNTDTQYF	TRBD1	.	TRBV4-1	TRBJ2-3
TGTGCCAGCAGTAAGGGGATTGGGGGCTACACCTTC	CASSKGIGGYTF	.	.	TRBV27	TRBJ1-2
TGTGCCAGTAGTGCGGGTAACAGGGCCGTCTCTGGAAACACCATATATTTT	CASSAGNRAVSGNTIYF	.	.	TRBV19	TRBJ1-3
TGCGCCAGCAGTGAGTCCAGGGTGAACACTGAAGCTTTCTTT	CASSESRVNTEAFF	.	.	TRBV10-1	TRBJ1-1
TGTGCCAGCAGGGGGGGTGGTAGCGGGGCGGCAACAGATACGCAGTATTTT	CASRGGGSGAATDTQYF	TRBD2	.	TRBV2	TRBJ2-3
TGCGCCAGCAGCTTGGCCCGGCTAGCGGGGGGGCCTAGCACCGGGGAGCTGTTTTTT	CASSLARLAGGPSTGELFF	TRBD2	.	TRBV5-1	TRBJ2-2
TGCAGTGCTAGTGGACAGGTTGGAGAGACCCAGTACTTC	CSASGQVGETQYF	TRBD1	once	TRBV20-1	TRBJ2-5
TGTGCCAGCAGTTACGCCGGGACAGGGGCCAAAAACATTCAGTACTTC	CASSYAGTGAKNIQYF	TRBD1	once	TRBV6-5	TRBJ2-4
TGCGCCAGCGGCGGGACGGATCTCTCCAATGAGCAGTTCTTC	CASGGTDLSNEQFF	.	once	TRBV10-2	TRBJ2-1
TGTGCCAGCAGCCAAGATCTTTACAGCCTCGGGAACGAGCAGTACTTC	CASSQDLYSLGNEQYF	.	.	TRBV3-1/TRBV3-2	TRBJ2-7
TGTGCCAGCAGCCGTCCCGGGACAGGGGGCCCATCCTACGAGCAGTACTTC	CASSRPGTGGPSYEQYF	TRBD1	.	TRBV5-4	TRBJ2-7
TGTGCCAGCACTCTTACGAGCGGGGTGAACACTGAAGCTTTCTTT	CASTLTSGVNTEAFF	.	.	TRBV28	TRBJ1-1
TGTGCCAGCAGCCGCGGGTCCGGACGTGGCCGTGAAGCTTTCTTT	CASSRGSGRGREAFF	.	.	TRBV5-6	TRBJ1-1
TGTGCCAGCAGCTTACAGGGGCCTCACTCCTACGAGCAGTACTTC	CASSLQGPHSYEQYF	.	once	TRBV7-9	TRBJ2-7
TGTGCCAGCTCACCCTCTTCAGGGGGCGCAAGGAACACCGGGGAGCTGTTTTTT	CASSPSSGGARNTGELFF	TRBD1	.	TRBV18	TRBJ2-2
TGTGCCAGCAGTTCGTCGGGAGGGGGCGGCTACACCTTC	CASSSSGGGGYTF	TRBD1	once	TRBV12-3/TRBV12-4	TRBJ1-2
TGTGCCAGCAGTCGACCGGACATTAGCTATGGCTACACCTTC	CASSRPDISYGYTF	.	few	TRBV6-5	TRBJ1-2
TGCGCCAGCAGCTTCGGGACAGCATCCTATGGCTACACCTTC	CASSFGTASYGYTF	TRBD1	.	TRBV5-1	TRBJ1-2
TGTGCCAGCAGCTCAACAGGGTACGGAAACACCATATATTTT	CASSSTGYGNTIYF	.	.	TRBV7-9	TRBJ1-3
TGTGCCAGCAGCTTAGCTTTTAGCAGTGGGACAGATACGCAGTATTTT	CASSLAFSSGTDTQYF	.	.	TRBV7-2	TRBJ2-3
TGTGCCAGCAGCGCAAGAGGTTCTGGAAACACCATATATTTT	CASSARGSGNTIYF	.	.	TRBV6-6	TRBJ1-3
TGTGCCAGCACAGGACTAGCGGGGGGTACCGGGGAGCTGTTTTTT	CASTGLAGGTGELFF	TRBD2	.	TRBV6-5	TRBJ2-2
TGTGCCAGCAGTTATCCGGGGTTGAACACTGAAGCTTTCTTT	CASSYPGLNTEAFF	.	.	TRBV6-2/TRBV6-3	TRBJ1-1
TGTGCCAGCAGTTTCCTCTCCCGGGGAGGGACCCAGTACTTC	CASSFLSRGGTQYF	.	.	TRBV27	TRBJ2-5
TGTGCCAGCAGTAGGACTCTCACAGGGTCCCTTAATTCACCCCTCCACTTT	CASSRTLTGSLNSPLHF	.	.	TRBV28	TRBJ1-6
TGTGCCATCAGTGAGTTTGGGGCAAGAGCGTCCTATGGCTACACCTTC	CAISEFGARASYGYTF	.	.	TRBV10-3	TRBJ1-2
TGTGCCAGTAGTATACGGGGGGACATGAACACTGAAGCTTTCTTT	CASSIRGDMNTEAFF	.	.	TRBV19	TRBJ1-1
TGTGCCAGCTCACCGGGACAGGGGCCCCCACTAGGCACAGATACGCAGTATTTT	CASSPGQGPPLGTDTQYF	TRBD1	.	TRBV18	TRBJ2-3
TGTGCCAGCAGTCGGACTAGCGGGGGGGCAGATACGCAGTATTTT	CASSRTSGGADTQYF	TRBD2	.	TRBV27	TRBJ2-3
TGTGCCAGCAGTGGTCGACAGGATAACTATGGCTACACCTTC	CASSGRQDNYGYTF	.	.	TRBV2	TRBJ1-2
TGTGCCAGCACCCCACAGGGCCGCAGGACTGAAGCTTTCTTT	CASTPQGRRTEAFF	.	few	TRBV6-5	TRBJ1-1
TGCAGTGCTAGTCCGAGCGGGGGGAGACAAGAGACCCAGTACTTC	CSASPSGGRQETQYF	TRBD2	.	TRBV20-1	TRBJ2-5
TGCGCCAGCAGTGAGAGCGGGGAGGGCTACGAGCAGTACTTC	CASSESGEGYEQYF	TRBD2	.	TRBV10-1	TRBJ2-7
TGTGCCAGCAGTCCACAGGGACAGGGAAAGCAGCCCCAGCATTTT	CASSPQGQGKQPQHF	TRBD1	.	TRBV28	TRBJ1-5
TGTGCCAGCAGCCAAGGAACGGGGGGCTATGGCTACACCTTC	CASSQGTGGYGYTF	.	.	TRBV3-1/TRBV3-2	TRBJ1-2
TGTGCCAGCAGCTCCGACACAGATACCTACGAGCAGTACTTC	CASSSDTDTYEQYF	.	.	TRBV5-4	TRBJ2-7
TGCAGCGTTCGACCGGGATCTAGCACAGATACGCAGTATTTT	CSVRPGSSTDTQYF	.	.	TRBV29-1	TRBJ2-3
TGTGCCAGCAGTAAGAGGGCAGGGGGCACGACCTACGAGCAGTACTTC	CASSKRAGGTTYEQYF	TRBD1	.	TRBV27	TRBJ2-7
TGTGCCAGCAGTACAGGGTCCTACACCTTC	CASSTGSYTF	.	.	TRBV6-4	TRBJ1-2
TGTGCCAGTAGTATTGGCGGGACAGGGGGACAAGAGACCCAGTACTTC	CASSIGGTGGQETQYF	TRBD1	.	TRBV19	TRBJ2-5
TGTGCCAGCAGCTTAGATGGGACAGGGTATAGTGGCTACACCTTC	CASSLDGTGYSGYTF	TRBD1	.	TRBV7-8	TRBJ1-2
TGCGCCAGCAGCATAGGACAGGGAGGCACTGAAGCTTTCTTT	CASSIGQGGTEAFF	TRBD1	.	TRBV5-1	TRBJ1-1
TGTGCCAGCAGCTTCGACAGGACCTCCTATAATTCACCCCTCCACTTT	CASSFDRTSYNSPLHF	.	.	TRBV7-8	TRBJ1-6
TGTGCCAGCAGCCTACCCAATCAGCCCCAGCATTTT	CASSLPNQPQHF	.	.	TRBV2	TRBJ1-5
TGTGCCAGCATGATATGGCAGAACCAAGAGACCCAGTACTTC	CASMIWQNQETQYF	.	few	TRBV7-9	TRBJ2-5
TGTGCCATCAGTGGGACAGGGGGTTACGAGCAGTACTTC	CAISGTGGYEQYF	TRBD1	.	TRBV10-3	TRBJ2-7